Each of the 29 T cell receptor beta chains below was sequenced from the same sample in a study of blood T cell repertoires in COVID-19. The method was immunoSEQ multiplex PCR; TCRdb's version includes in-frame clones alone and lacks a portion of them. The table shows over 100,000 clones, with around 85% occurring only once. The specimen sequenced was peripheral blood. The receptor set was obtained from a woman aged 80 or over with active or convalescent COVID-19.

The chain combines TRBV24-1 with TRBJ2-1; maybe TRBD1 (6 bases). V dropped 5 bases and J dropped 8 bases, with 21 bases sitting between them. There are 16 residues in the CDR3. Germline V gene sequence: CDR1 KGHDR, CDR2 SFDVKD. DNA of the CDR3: TGTGCCACCAGTGCCTTAGTGCAGGGGTCGGCGTATGAGCAGTTCTTC. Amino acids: CATSALVQGSAYEQFF.

The CDR3 DNA reads TGTGCCAGCTCACCACTCCAGTTCTACGAGCAGTACTTC. Encoded protein: CASSPLQFYEQYF. V gene TRBV18 combines with J gene TRBJ2-7, with D unclear. Trimming removed 1 base at V and 3 bases at J, with 7 bases between. In germline, CDR1 is KGHSH, CDR2 LQKENI. The CDR3 runs 13 residues. Full variable domain (missing parts from reference TRBV18 and TRBJ2-7): NAGVMQNPRHLVRRRGQEARLRCSPMKGHSHVYWYRQLPEEGLKFMVYLQKENIIDESGMPKERFSAEFPKEGPSILRIQQVVRGDSAAYFCASSPLQFYEQYFGPGTRLTVT.

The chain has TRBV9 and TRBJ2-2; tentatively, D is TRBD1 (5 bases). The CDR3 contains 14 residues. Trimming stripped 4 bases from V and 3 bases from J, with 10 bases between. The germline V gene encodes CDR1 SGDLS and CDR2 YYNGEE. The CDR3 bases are TGTGCCAGCAGCCCGAGACAGTACACCGGGGAGCTGTTTTTT. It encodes CASSPRQYTGELFF.

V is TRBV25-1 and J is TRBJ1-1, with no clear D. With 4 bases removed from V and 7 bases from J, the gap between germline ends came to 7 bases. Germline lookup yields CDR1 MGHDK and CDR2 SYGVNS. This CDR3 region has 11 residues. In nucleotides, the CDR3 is TGTGCCAGCAGTGTGTCCGGTGAAGCTTTCTTT. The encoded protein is CASSVSGEAFF.

The CDR3 nucleotides are TGCGCCAGCAGCCAATTAGGACAGATCCGTCAGCCCCAGCATTTT. It yields the protein CASSQLGQIRQPQHF. This chain connects TRBV4-1 to TRBJ1-5; D is perhaps TRBD1 (6 bases). CDR3 length equals 15 residues. Trimming cost V 2 bases and J 6 bases, with 14 bases left between them. Germline V gene sequence: CDR1 MGHRA, CDR2 YSYEKL.

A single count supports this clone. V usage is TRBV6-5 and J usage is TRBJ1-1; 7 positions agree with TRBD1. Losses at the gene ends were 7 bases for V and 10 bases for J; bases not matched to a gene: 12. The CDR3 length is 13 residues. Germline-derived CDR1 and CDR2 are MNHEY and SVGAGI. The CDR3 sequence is CASKGKGARGAFF. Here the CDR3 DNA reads TGTGCCAGCAAGGGCAAGGGGGCTAGAGGAGCTTTCTTT.

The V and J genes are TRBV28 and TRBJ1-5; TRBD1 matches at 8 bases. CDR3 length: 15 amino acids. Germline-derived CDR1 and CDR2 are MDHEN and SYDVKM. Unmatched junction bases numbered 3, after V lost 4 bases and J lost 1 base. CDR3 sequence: CASSWRQGSNQPQHF. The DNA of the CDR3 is TGTGCCAGCAGTTGGAGACAGGGGAGCAATCAGCCCCAGCATTTT.

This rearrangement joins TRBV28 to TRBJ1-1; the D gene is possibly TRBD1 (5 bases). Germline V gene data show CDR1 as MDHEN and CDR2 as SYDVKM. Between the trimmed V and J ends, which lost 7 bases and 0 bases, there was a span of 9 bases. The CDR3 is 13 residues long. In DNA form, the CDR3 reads TGTGCCAGCAATCCGACAGTGAACACTGAAGCTTTCTTT. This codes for CASNPTVNTEAFF.

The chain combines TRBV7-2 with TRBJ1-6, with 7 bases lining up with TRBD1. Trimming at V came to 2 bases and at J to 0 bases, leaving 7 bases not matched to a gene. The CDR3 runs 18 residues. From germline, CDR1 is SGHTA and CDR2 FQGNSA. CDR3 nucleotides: TGTGCCAGCAGCTTACTATCGGGACAGAGCTCCTATAATTCACCCCTCCACTTT. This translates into CASSLLSGQSSYNSPLHF.

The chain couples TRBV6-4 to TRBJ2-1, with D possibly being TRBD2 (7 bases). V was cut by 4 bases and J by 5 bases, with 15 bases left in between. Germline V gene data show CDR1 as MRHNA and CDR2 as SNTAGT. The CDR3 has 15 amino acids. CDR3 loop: CASSVWGGPNNEQFF. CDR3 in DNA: TGTGCCAGCAGTGTTTGGGGGGGGCCAAACAATGAGCAGTTCTTC.

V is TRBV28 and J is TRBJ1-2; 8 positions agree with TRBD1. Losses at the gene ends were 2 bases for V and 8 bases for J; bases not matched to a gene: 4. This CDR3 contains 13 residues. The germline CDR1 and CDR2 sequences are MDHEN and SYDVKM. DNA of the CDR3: TGTGCCAGCAGTTTAGCAGGGGGCGAAGGCTACACCTTC. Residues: CASSLAGGEGYTF.

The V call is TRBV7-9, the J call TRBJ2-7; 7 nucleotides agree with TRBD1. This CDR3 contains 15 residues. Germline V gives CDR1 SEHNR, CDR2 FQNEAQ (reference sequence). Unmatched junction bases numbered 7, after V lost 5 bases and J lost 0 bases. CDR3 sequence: CASSPRQGVSYEQYF. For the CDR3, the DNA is TGTGCCAGCAGCCCAAGACAGGGAGTCTCCTACGAGCAGTACTTC.

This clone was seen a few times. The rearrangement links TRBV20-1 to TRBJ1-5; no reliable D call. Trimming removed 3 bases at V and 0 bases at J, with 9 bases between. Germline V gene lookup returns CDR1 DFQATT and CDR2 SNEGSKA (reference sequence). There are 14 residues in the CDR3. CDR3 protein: CSASSQYSNQPQHF. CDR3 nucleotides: TGCAGTGCTAGTTCGCAGTATAGCAATCAGCCCCAGCATTTT.

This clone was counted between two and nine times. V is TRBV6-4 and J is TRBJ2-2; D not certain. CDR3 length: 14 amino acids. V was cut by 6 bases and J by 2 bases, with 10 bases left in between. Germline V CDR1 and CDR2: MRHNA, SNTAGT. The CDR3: CASRQEQNTGELFF. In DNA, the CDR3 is TGTGCCAGCAGGCAAGAACAAAACACCGGGGAGCTGTTTTTT.

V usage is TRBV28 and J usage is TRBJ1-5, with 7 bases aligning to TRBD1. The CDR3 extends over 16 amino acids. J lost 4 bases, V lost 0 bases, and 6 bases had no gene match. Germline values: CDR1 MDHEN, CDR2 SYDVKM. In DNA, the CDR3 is TGTGCCAGCAGTTTATGGGTCACAGGGGATAATCAGCCCCAGCATTTT. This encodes CASSLWVTGDNQPQHF. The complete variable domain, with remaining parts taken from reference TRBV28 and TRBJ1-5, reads DVKVTQSSRYLVKRTGEKVFLECVQDMDHENMFWYRQDPGLGLRLIYFSYDVKMKEKGDIPEGYSVSREKKERFSLILESASTNQTSMYLCASSLWVTGDNQPQHFGDGTRLSIL.

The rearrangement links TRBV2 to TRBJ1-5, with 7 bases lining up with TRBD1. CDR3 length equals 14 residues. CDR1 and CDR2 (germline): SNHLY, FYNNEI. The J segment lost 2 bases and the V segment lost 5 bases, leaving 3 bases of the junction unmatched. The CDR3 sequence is CASSSTGGNQPQHF. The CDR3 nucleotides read TGTGCCAGCAGTTCAACAGGGGGCAATCAGCCCCAGCATTTT.

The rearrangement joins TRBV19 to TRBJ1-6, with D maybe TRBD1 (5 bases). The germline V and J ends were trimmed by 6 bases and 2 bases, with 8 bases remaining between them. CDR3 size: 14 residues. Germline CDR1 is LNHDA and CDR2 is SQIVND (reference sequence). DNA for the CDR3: TGTGCCAGTAGGGGGCGGCCCTATAATTCACCCCTCCACTTT. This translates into CASRGRPYNSPLHF.

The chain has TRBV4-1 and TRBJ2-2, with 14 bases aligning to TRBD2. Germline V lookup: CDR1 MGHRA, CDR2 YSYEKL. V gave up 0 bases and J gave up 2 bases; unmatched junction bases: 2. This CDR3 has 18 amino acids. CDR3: CASSQDGTSGRNTGELFF. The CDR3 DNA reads TGCGCCAGCAGCCAAGATGGGACTAGCGGGAGAAACACCGGGGAGCTGTTTTTT.

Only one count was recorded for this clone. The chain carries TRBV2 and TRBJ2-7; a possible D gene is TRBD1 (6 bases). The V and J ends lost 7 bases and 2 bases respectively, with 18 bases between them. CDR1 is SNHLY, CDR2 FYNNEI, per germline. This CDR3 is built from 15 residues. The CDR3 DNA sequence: TGTGCCAGCATTCCGGAACGGGGACAAGCCTACGAGCAGTACTTC. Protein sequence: CASIPERGQAYEQYF.

CDR3 protein: CSAGGGNEKLFF. CDR3 DNA sequence: TGCAGCGCTGGGGGCGGGAATGAAAAACTGTTTTTT. The chain employs TRBV29-1 and TRBJ1-4, with D perhaps TRBD1 (6 bases). The germline V gene encodes CDR1 SQVTM and CDR2 ANQGSEA. This CDR3 region has 12 residues. The ends were cut back, 7 bases at V and 5 bases at J, with 11 bases in the middle. The whole variable domain, remainder taken from reference TRBV29-1 and TRBJ1-4, is SAVISQKPSRDICQRGTSLTIQCQVDSQVTMMFWYRQQPGQSLTLIATANQGSEATYESGFVIDKFPISRPNLTFSTLTVSNMSPEDSSIYLCSAGGGNEKLFFGSGTQLSVL.

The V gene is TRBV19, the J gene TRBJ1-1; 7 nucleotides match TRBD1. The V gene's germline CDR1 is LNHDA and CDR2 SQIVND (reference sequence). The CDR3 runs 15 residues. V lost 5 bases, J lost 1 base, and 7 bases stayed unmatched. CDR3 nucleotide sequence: TGTGCCAGTAGTGCCGCAGACAGGGCGAACACTGAAGCTTTCTTT. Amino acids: CASSAADRANTEAFF. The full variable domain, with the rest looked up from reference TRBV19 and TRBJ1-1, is DGGITQSPKYLFRKEGQNVTLSCEQNLNHDAMYWYRQDPGQGLRLIYYSQIVNDFQKGDIAEGYSVSREKKESFPLTVTSAQKNPTAFYLCASSAADRANTEAFFGQGTRLTVV.

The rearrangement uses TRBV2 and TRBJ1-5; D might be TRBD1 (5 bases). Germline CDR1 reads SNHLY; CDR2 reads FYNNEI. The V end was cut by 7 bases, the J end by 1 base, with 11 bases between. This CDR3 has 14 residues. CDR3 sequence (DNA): TGTGCCAGCACCGGGGGATTAAGCAATCAGCCCCAGCATTTT. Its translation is CASTGGLSNQPQHF.

The CDR3 region has the DNA TGTGCCAGTAGTCTCTCGACAGGGCCAACACTTCATGAAGCTTTCTTT. Protein sequence: CASSLSTGPTLHEAFF. The rearrangement joins TRBV19 to TRBJ1-1; TRBD1 matches 7 bases. The V gene's germline CDR1 is LNHDA and CDR2 SQIVND (reference sequence). With V trimmed by 5 bases and J by 7 bases, 16 bases remained unmatched. The CDR3 is made up of 16 amino acids.

The CDR3 spells CASSLVADTQYF. The CDR3 nucleotides are TGTGCCAGCAGCTTAGTCGCGGATACGCAGTATTTT. This sequence joins TRBV7-9 and TRBJ2-3; no reliable D call. Trimming removed 1 base from V and 6 bases from J, with 5 bases in between. The CDR3 spans 12 residues. Germline V gene lookup returns CDR1 SEHNR and CDR2 FQNEAQ (reference sequence).

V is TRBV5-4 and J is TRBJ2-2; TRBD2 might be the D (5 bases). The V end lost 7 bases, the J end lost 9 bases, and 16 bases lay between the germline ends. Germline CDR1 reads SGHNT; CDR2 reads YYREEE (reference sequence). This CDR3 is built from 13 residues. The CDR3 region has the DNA TGTGCCAGCTCCCCTATTGAGGGTCGGGAGCTGTTTTTT. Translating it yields CASSPIEGRELFF.

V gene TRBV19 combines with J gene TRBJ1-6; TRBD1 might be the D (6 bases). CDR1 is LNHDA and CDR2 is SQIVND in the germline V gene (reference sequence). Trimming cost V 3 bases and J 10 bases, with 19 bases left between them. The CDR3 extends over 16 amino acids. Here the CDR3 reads CASSISPPGHGSPLHF. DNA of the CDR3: TGTGCCAGTAGTATCTCTCCACCGGGACATGGATCACCCCTCCACTTT.

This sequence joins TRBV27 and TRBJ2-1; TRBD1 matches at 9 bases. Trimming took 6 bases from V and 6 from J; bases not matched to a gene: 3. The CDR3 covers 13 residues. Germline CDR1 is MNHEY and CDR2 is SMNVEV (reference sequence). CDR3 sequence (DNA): TGTGCCAGCAGGCCGACAGGGGGCAATGAGCAGTTCTTC. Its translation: CASRPTGGNEQFF.

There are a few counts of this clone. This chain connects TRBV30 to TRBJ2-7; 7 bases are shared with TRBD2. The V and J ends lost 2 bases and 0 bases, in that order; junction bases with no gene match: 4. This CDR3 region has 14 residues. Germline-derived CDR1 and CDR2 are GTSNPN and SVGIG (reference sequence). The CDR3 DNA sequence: TGTGCCTGGAGTCGACTAGCAAGCTCCTACGAGCAGTACTTC. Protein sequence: CAWSRLASSYEQYF.

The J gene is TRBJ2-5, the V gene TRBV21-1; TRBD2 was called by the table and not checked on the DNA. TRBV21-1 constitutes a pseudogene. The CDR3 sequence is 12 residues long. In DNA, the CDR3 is TGTGCCAGCCAAGGGGGAGGGGAGACCCAGTACTTC. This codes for CASQGGGETQYF.